The next 4 T cell receptor beta chains were all read from a single sample in a study of response to subunit inactivated influenza vaccine (dated by TCRdb to 2016 to 2018). The protocol used for the library was RT-PCR. Instrument used: Illumina HiSeq 2500. The raw public reads went through TCRdb reprocessing: fastp at Q25, MiXCR clone calling, in-frame beta chains kept. Every CDR3 protein is listed once, alongside the most common genes and DNA of its rows. The sample has under 950,000 distinct CDR3 sequences on record, 21% of them singletons. The ten largest make up roughly 10% of the sample. This material consisted of PBMCs from blood, taken less than 6 days after vaccination. These receptors all stem from a man aged 45-65 years who received an inactivated influenza vaccine. Donor details come from another sample of the same person, matched by shared clones.

This clonotype was picked up many times. The chain combines TRBV20-1 with TRBJ2-3, with a tentative D call TRBD2 (6 bases). The CDR3 totals 13 residues. Germline V gene lookup returns CDR1 DFQATT and CDR2 SNEGSKA (reference sequence). V was cut by 6 bases and J by 2 bases, with 12 bases left in between. CDR3 sequence (DNA): TGCAGTGCACTGGGCGGGGCCACAGATACGCAGTATTTT. The encoded protein is CSALGGATDTQYF.

The V gene is TRBV20-1, the J gene TRBJ2-4; TRBD1 might be the D (6 bases). The V and J ends lost 5 bases and 6 bases respectively, with 17 bases between them. The germline V gene has CDR1 DFQATT and CDR2 SNEGSKA (reference sequence). The CDR3 runs to 14 residues. The DNA of the CDR3 is TGCAGTGCTCCCATAGGGGGAAGTGGAAACATTCAGTACTTC. It specifies CSAPIGGSGNIQYF.

This clonotype was counted a single time. This clone may be a read error of a much larger clone one base away. V is TRBV3-1 and J is TRBJ1-1; a weak D match, TRBD1 (5 bases). V lost 3 bases, J lost 1 base, and 6 bases lay in between. This CDR3 spans 13 amino acids. The germline gives CDR1 LGHDT, CDR2 YNNKEL (reference sequence). The CDR3 reads CASSQTANTEAFF. The CDR3 nucleotides read TGTGCCAGCAGCCAGACAGCGAACACTGAAGCTTTCTTT.

This clonotype has only a few counts. This chain links TRBV20-1 with TRBJ2-3, with 7 bases lining up with TRBD2. Unmatched junction bases numbered 13, after V lost 0 bases and J lost 7 bases. The CDR3 is 16 residues long. Germline V gene data show CDR1 as DFQATT and CDR2 as SNEGSKA (reference sequence). The CDR3 region is CSARDLRGGSFNTQYF. The DNA for the CDR3 is TGCAGTGCTAGAGACCTCCGGGGCGGGAGCTTTAATACGCAGTATTTT.